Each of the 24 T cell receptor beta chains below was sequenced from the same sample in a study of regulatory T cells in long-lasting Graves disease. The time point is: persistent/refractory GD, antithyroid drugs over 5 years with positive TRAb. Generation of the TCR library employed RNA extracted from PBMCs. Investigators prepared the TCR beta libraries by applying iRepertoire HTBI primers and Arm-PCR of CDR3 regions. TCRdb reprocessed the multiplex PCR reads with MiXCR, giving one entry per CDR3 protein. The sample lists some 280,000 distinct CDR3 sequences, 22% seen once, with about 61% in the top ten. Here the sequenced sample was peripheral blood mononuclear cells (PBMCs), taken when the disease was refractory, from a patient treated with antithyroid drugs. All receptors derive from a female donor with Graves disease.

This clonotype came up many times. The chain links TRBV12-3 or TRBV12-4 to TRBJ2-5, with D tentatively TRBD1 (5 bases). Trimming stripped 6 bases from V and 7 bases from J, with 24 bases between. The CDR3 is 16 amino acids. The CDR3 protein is CASSRPQDILMGTQYF. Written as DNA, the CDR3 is TGTGCCAGCAGCCGACCACAGGACATCCTAATGGGGACCCAGTACTTC.

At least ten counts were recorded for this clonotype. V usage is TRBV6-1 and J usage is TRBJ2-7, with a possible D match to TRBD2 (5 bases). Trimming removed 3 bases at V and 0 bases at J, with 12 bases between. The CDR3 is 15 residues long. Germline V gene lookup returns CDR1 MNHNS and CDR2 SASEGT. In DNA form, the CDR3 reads TGTGCCAGCAGTGACGGACTGCTGAGCTCCTACGAGCAGTACTTC. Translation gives CASSDGLLSSYEQYF.

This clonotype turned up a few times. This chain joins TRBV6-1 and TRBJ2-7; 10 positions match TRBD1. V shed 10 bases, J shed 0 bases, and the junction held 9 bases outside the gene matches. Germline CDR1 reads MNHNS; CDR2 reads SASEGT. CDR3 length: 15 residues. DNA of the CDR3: TGTGCCATCCCAGGGGGGACAGGGGTCTCCTACGAGCAGTACTTC. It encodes CAIPGGTGVSYEQYF.

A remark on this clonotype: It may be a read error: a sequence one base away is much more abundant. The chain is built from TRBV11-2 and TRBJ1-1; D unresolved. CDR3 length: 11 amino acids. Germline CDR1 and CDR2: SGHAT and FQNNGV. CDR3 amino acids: CASGLMAEAFF. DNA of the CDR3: TGTGCCAGCGGCTTAATGGCTGAAGCTTTCTTT. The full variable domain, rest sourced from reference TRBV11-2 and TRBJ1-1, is EAGVAQSPRYKIIEKRQSVAFWCNPISGHATLYWYQQILGQGPKLLIQFQNNGVVDDSQLPKDRFSAERLKGVDSTLKIQPAKLEDSAVYLCASGLMAEAFFGQGTRLTVV.

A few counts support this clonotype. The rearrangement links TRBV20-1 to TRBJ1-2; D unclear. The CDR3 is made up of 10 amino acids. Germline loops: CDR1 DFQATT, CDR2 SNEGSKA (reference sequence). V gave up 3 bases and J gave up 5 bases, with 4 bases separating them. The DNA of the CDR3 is TGCAGTGCTAGGGATTATGGCTACACCTTC. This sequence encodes CSARDYGYTF.

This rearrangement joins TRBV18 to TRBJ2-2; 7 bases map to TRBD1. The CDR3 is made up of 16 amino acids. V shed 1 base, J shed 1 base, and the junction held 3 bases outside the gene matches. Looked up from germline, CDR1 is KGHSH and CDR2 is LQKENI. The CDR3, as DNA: TGTGCCAGCTCACCACTGGGACAGCTGAACACCGGGGAGCTGTTTTTT. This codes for CASSPLGQLNTGELFF.

CDR3 residues: CASIGAGGSNEQFF. The CDR3 coding sequence is TGTGCCAGCATTGGAGCGGGAGGGTCGAATGAGCAGTTCTTC. This sequence joins TRBV27 and TRBJ2-1, with 10 bases identical to TRBD2. With 7 bases clipped from V and 7 bases from J, the junction kept 7 bases outside the gene matches. The V gene's germline CDR1 is MNHEY and CDR2 SMNVEV (reference sequence). The CDR3 has 14 amino acids.

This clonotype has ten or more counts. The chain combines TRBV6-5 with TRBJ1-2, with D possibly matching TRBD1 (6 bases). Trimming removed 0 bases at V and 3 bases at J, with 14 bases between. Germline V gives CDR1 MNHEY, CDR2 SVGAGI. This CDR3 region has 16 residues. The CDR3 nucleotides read TGTGCCAGCAGTTACTCGATGGCGGACAGTCACTATGGCTACACCTTC. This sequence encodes CASSYSMADSHYGYTF.

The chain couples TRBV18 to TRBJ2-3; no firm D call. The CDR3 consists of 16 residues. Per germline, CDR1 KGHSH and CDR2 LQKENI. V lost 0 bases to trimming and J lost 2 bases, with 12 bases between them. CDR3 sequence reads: CASSPPAGALTDTQYF. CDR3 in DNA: TGTGCCAGCTCACCACCGGCAGGCGCTCTCACAGATACGCAGTATTTT.

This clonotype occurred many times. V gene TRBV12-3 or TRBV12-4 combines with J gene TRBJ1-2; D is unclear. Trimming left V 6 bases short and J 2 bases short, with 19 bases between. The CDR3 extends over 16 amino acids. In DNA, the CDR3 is TGTGCCAGCAGCTTATCTCCGCCCGAAGCGAACTATGGCTACACCTTC. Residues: CASSLSPPEANYGYTF.

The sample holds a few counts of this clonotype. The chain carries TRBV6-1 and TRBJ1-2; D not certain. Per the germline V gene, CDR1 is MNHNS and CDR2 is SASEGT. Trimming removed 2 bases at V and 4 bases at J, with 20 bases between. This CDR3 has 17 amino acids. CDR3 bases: TGTGCCAGCAGTGAATGGCCCAGGTCAGAGCCCCTCTATGGCTACACCTTC. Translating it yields CASSEWPRSEPLYGYTF.

CDR3 DNA: TGTGCCAGCAGTTTCCAGGGGGCAAGCAATCAGCCCCAGCATTTT. Amino acid sequence: CASSFQGASNQPQHF. This rearrangement joins TRBV12-3 or TRBV12-4 to TRBJ1-5; 8 bases agree with TRBD1. Trimming at V came to 3 bases and at J to 1 base, leaving 2 bases not matched to a gene. The CDR3 covers 15 residues.

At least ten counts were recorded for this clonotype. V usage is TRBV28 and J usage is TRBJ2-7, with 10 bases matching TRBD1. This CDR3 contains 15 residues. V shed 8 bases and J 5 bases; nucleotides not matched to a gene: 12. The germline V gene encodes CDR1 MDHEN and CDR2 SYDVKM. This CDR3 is CASAQRDRGGHEQYF. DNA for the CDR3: TGTGCCAGCGCTCAACGGGACAGGGGAGGTCACGAGCAGTACTTC.

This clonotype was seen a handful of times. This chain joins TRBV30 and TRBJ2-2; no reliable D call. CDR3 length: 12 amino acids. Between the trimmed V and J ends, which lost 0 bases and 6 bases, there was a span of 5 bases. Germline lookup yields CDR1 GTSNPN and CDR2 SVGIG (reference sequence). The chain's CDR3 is CAWSVSSGELFF. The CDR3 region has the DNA TGTGCCTGGAGTGTTAGTTCCGGGGAGCTGTTTTTT.

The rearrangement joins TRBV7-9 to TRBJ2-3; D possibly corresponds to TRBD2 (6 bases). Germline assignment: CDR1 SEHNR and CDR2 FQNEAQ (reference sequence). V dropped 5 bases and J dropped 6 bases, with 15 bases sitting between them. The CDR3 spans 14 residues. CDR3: CASSGTWSGDTQYF. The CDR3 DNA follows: TGTGCCAGCAGCGGGACCTGGAGCGGGGATACGCAGTATTTT.

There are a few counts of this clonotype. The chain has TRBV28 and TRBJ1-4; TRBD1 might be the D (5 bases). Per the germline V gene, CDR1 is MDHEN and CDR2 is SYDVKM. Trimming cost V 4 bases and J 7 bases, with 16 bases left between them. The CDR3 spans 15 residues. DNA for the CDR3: TGTGCCAGCAGTTCCCCTCGGCAGGGAGGTGAAAAACTGTTTTTT. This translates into CASSSPRQGGEKLFF.

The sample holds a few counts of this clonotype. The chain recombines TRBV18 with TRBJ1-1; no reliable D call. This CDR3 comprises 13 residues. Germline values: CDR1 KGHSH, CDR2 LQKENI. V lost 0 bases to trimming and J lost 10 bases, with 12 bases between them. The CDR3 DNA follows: TGTGCCAGCTCACCACCATCGTGGGGTGGAGCTTTCTTT. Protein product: CASSPPSWGGAFF.

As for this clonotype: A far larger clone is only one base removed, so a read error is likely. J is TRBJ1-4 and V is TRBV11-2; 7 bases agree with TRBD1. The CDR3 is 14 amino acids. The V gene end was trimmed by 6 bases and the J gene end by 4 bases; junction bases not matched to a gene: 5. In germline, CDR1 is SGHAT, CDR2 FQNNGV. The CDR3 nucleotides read TGTGCCAGCAGTTCGACAGGGTTTAATGAAAAACTGTTTTTT. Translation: CASSSTGFNEKLFF.

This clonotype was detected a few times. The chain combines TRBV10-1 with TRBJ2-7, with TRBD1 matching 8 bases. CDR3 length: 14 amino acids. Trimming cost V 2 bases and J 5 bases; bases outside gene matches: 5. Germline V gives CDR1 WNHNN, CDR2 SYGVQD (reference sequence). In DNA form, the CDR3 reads TGCGCCAGCAGTGAGGGACAGGGACGCCACGAGCAGTACTTC. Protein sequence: CASSEGQGRHEQYF.

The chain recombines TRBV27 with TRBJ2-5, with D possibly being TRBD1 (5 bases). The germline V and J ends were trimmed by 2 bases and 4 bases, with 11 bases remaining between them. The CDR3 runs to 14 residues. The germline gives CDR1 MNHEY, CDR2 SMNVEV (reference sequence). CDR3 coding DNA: TGTGCCAGCAGTTTAGCAGGGAAGGCAGAGACCCAGTACTTC. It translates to CASSLAGKAETQYF.

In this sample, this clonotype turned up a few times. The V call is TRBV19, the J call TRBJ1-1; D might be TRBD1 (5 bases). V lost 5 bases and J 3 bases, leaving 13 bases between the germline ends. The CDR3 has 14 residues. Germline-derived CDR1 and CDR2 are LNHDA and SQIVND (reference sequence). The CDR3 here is CASSRPPGHTEAFF. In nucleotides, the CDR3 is TGTGCCAGTAGTCGGCCCCCAGGGCACACTGAAGCTTTCTTT.

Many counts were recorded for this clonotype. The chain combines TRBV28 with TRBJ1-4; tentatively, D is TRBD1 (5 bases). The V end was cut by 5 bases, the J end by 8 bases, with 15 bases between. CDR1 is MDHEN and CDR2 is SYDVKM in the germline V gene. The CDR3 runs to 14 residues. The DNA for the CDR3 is TGTGCCAGCAGTGTGACAGCTCGGCGCGAAAAACTGTTTTTT. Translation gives CASSVTARREKLFF.

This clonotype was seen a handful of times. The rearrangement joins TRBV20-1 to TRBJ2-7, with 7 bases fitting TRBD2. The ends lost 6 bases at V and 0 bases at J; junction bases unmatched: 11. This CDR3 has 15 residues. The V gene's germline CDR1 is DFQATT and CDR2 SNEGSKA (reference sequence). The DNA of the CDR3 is TGCAGTGCGATCCCCGAGGGGAGGGCCTCCTACGAGCAGTACTTC. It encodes CSAIPEGRASYEQYF.

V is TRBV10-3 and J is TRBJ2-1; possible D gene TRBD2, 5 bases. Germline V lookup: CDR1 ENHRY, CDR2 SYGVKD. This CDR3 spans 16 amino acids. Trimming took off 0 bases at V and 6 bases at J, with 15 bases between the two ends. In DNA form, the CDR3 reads TGTGCCATCAGTGAGTCGAGCGGATTCGGGTCCAATGAGCAGTTCTTC. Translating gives CAISESSGFGSNEQFF.